This T cell receptor beta chain was identified during a study of blood T cell repertoires in COVID-19. Study-wide context: Samples came from the United States, Italy and Spain, spanning acute and convalescent COVID-19. T cells, B-cell-depleted T cells, or PBMCs supplied cDNA or gDNA.

V lost 4 bases to trimming and J lost 5 bases; unmatched junction nucleotides: 9. The CDR3 runs 15 residues. Per the germline V gene, CDR1 is SGHRS and CDR2 is YFSETQ. Authors' methods: Reference gene primers were amplified, and this amplification served to estimate nucleated cell counts. TCRdb keeps only in-frame clones here, not all; method: immunoSEQ multiplex PCR. From that table come the V and J calls and clone size; the DNA was used to work out D and trimming. The sample records 10,000 to 15,000 clones, 78% being singletons. The sample taken for sequencing was peripheral blood. This TCR derives from a human donor in a cohort sampled during active COVID-19. This sequence joins TRBV5-1 and TRBJ2-5, with 9 positions matching TRBD2. The chain's CDR3 is CASSDSGGPGETQYF. The DNA for the CDR3 is TGCGCCAGCAGCGACAGCGGGGGGCCGGGGGAGACCCAGTACTTC.